This TCR beta chain was documented in a study of CD8 T cells in Susac syndrome. An input of about 0.45 to 1 ug of RNA was subjected to reverse transcription using random hexamers. Using its own MiXCR run on the immunoSEQ multiplex PCR reads, TCRdb lists one record per CDR3 protein. Altogether about 80,000 distinct CDR3 sequences are present, 94% being singletons, with the ten largest covering about 0.28%. Trimming cost V 3 bases and J 7 bases, with 10 bases left between them. Germline V gene sequence: CDR1 SQVTM, CDR2 ANQGSEA. The CDR3 sequence is 13 residues long. Sample: CD8+ T cells from PBMCs. The chain is built from TRBV29-1 and TRBJ2-6, with D possibly being TRBD1 (6 bases). This receptor was identified in a human donor in good health. The CDR3 DNA is TGCAGCGTTGAGTCAGGGGTCGCCAACGTCCTGACTTTC. Protein: CSVESGVANVLTF.